The sequence of this T cell receptor (beta chain) was determined in a study of T cell repertoires in cytomegalovirus infection. For the study at large: Shared public TCR beta signatures pointed to both CMV infection and a matching HLA type.

TCRdb called the reads again in MiXCR, with one record for every CDR3 protein. Of approximately 76,000 distinct CDR3 sequences listed, roughly 3.5% were seen once; the top ten hold 4.6%. The V gene end was trimmed by 6 bases and the J gene end by 7 bases; junction bases not matched to a gene: 12. The CDR3 contains 15 residues. This clonotype occurred many times. This sequence originates from a human donor in good health (CMV status not recorded). Some clones in this sample may be carry-over from other donors' samples. The material sequenced was PBMCs. The chain recombines TRBV12-3 or TRBV12-4 with TRBJ2-4; TRBD1 matches at 7 bases. The CDR3 region is CASRPGQSRGNIQYF. The CDR3 DNA is TGTGCCAGCAGGCCGGGACAGTCAAGGGGGAACATTCAGTACTTC.